The T cell receptor (beta chain) described here comes from a study of cytomegalovirus exposure and HLA in healthy donors. Study-wide results and limits: Researchers reported in a later analysis that a missense DCLRE1C variant was tied to TCR beta V- and J-gene trimming.

Turning to this clone: Its antigen remains unidentified. The junction does not match germline at one end; this may be a read error.

The CDR3 has 13 amino acids. CDR1 is MNHEY, CDR2 SMNVEV, per germline (reference sequence). Amplification used 60 Vbeta primers and 13 Jbeta primers. Produced via immunoSEQ multiplex PCR; TCRdb's table is partial and in-frame only. This repertoire shows tens of thousands of clones, 81% found once; its top ten account for under 2%. Material for sequencing was PBMCs. The chain has TRBV27 and TRBJ1-2, with 7 nucleotides matching TRBD1. This receptor was taken from a woman aged 25 to 39 in good health and CMV-seronegative. As DNA, the CDR3 is TGTTCCAGCAGGAGGGACAGAAACTATGGCTACACCTTC. As protein: CSSRRDRNYGYTF.